Below, one TCR beta chain is given with its context. The sample originates from a study of blood T cell repertoires in COVID-19. Turning to the study itself: Material from acute and convalescent COVID-19 was sourced from the United States, Italy and Spain. PBMCs, B-cell-depleted T cells, or T cells provided the cDNA or gDNA that made up the material.

The germline V gene encodes CDR1 MNHEY and CDR2 SMNVEV (reference sequence). This CDR3 has 16 residues. The V segment lost 6 bases and the J segment 0 bases; nucleotides outside the gene matches: 10. As originally analysed: Estimation of nucleated cell counts relied on the amplification of reference gene primers. Libraries were prepared by immunoSEQ multiplex PCR; TCRdb keeps only in-frame clonotypes and omits some of them. Clone size and V and J calls were adopted from that table, with D and trimming inferred from the DNA. The sample consists of 270,000 or so clones, approximately 77% of them appearing once.

V gene TRBV27 combines with J gene TRBJ1-2; 7 positions match TRBD1. The sequence was obtained from a woman between 18 and 29 years old with acute or convalescent COVID-19. Sequencing was performed on peripheral blood. The CDR3 DNA follows: TGTGCCAGCAGCCTGACAGGGTTGGGCCCTAACTATGGCTACACCTTC. Translated: CASSLTGLGPNYGYTF.